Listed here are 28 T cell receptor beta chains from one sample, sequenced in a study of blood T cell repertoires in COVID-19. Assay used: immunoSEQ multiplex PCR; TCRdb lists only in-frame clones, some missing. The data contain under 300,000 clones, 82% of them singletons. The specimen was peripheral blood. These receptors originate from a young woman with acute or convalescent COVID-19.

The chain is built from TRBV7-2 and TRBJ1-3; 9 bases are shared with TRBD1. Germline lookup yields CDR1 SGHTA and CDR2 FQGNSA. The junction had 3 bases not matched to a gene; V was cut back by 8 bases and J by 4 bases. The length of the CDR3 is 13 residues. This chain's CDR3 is CASRQGEGNTIYF. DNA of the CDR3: TGTGCCAGCCGACAGGGGGAAGGAAACACCATATATTTT.

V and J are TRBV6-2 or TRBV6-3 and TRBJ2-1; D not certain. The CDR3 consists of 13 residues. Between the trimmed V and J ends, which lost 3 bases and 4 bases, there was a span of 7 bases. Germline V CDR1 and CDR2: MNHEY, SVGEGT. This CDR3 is CASSYFRYNEQFF. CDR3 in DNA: TGTGCCAGCAGTTATTTCCGTTACAATGAGCAGTTCTTC.

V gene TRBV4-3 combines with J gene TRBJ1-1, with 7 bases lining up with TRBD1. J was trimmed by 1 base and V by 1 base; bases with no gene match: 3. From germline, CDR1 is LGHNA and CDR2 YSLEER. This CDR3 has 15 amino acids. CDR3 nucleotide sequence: TGCGCCAGCAGCCAAGTCGGGACAGAGAACACTGAAGCTTTCTTT. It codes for CASSQVGTENTEAFF.

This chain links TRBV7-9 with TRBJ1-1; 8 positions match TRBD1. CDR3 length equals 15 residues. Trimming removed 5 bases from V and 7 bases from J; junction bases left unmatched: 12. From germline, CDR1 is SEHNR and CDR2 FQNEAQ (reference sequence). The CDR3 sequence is CASSPQQGEKHEAFF. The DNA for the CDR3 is TGTGCCAGCAGCCCACAACAGGGGGAAAAGCATGAAGCTTTCTTT.

CDR3 in DNA: TGTGCCAGCAGCTTGGCCTGGCAGGGCGATACTTACGAGCAGTACTTC. Translated: CASSLAWQGDTYEQYF. This rearrangement joins TRBV5-5 to TRBJ2-7, with D perhaps matching TRBD1 (5 bases). V lost 0 bases and J 4 bases, leaving 17 bases between the germline ends. The CDR3 loop spans 16 amino acids. Germline V gives CDR1 SGHKS, CDR2 YYEKEE (reference sequence).

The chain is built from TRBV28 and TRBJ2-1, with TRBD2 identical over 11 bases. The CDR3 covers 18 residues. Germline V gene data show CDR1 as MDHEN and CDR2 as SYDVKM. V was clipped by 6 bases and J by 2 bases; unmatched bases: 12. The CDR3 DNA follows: TGTGCCAGCAGCCTCCAAGCTGGGACTAGCGGTCCCTACAATGAGCAGTTCTTC. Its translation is CASSLQAGTSGPYNEQFF.

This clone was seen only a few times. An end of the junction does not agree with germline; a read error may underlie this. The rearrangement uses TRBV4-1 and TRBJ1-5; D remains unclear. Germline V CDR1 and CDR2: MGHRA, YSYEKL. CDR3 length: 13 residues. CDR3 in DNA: TGCGCCAGCAGCCAAGATAAGAGGAAGCCGCAGCATTTT. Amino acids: CASSQDKRKPQHF.

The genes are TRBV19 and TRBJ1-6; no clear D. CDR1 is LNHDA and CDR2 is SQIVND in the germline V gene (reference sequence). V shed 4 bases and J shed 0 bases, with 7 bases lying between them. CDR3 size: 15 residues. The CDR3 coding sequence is TGTGCCAGTAGTACGGGGAGCTCCTATAATTCACCCCTCCACTTT. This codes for CASSTGSSYNSPLHF. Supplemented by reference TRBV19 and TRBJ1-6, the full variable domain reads DGGITQSPKYLFRKEGQNVTLSCEQNLNHDAMYWYRQDPGQGLRLIYYSQIVNDFQKGDIAEGYSVSREKKESFPLTVTSAQKNPTAFYLCASSTGSSYNSPLHFGNGTRLTVT.

The CDR3 protein is CASRREYLYGYTF. The CDR3 DNA sequence: TGTGCCAGCAGGAGAGAATACCTCTATGGCTACACCTTC. This chain connects TRBV28 to TRBJ1-2; D call uncertain. The germline V and J ends were trimmed by 6 bases and 4 bases, with 12 bases remaining between them. The CDR3 consists of 13 residues. Germline V CDR1 and CDR2: MDHEN, SYDVKM.

Here the CDR3 reads CASSQDPTYEQYF. Written as DNA, the CDR3 is TGCGCCAGCAGCCAAGATCCCACCTACGAGCAGTACTTC. The V call is TRBV4-3, the J call TRBJ2-7, with D unclear. Per the germline V gene, CDR1 is LGHNA and CDR2 is YSLEER. The V end lost 0 bases, the J end lost 2 bases, and 5 bases lay between the germline ends. The CDR3 runs to 13 residues.

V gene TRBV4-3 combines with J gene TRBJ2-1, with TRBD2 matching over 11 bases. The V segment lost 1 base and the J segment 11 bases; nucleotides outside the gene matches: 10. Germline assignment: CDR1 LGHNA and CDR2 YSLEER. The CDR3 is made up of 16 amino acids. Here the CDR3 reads CASSQGLAGSTMKQFF. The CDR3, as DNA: TGCGCCAGCAGCCAAGGACTAGCGGGGAGTACAATGAAGCAGTTCTTC.

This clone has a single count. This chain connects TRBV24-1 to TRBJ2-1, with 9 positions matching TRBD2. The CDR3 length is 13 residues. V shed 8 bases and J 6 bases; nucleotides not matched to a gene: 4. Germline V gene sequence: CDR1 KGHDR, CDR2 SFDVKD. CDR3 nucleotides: TGTGCCACCAATCCAGCGGGAGGCAATGAGCAGTTCTTC. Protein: CATNPAGGNEQFF.

DNA of the CDR3: TGTGCCAGTAGTATGGGACTAGCGGGAGACAATGAGCAGTTCTTC. This translates into CASSMGLAGDNEQFF. This chain links TRBV19 with TRBJ2-1, with TRBD2 matching 14 bases. Germline-derived CDR1 and CDR2 are LNHDA and SQIVND (reference sequence). The CDR3 runs to 15 residues. With V trimmed by 3 bases and J by 5 bases, 0 bases remained unmatched.

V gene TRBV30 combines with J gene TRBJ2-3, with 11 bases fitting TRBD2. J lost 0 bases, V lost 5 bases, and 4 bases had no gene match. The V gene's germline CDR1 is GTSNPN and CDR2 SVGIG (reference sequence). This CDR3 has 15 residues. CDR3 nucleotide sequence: TGTGCCTGGCAGGGACTAGCGGTGAGCACAGATACGCAGTATTTT. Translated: CAWQGLAVSTDTQYF.

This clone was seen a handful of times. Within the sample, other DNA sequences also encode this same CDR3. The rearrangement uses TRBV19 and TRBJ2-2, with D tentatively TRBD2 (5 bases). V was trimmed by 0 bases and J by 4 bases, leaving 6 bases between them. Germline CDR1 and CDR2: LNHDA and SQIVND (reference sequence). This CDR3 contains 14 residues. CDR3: CASSIDRGTGELFF. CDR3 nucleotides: TGTGCCAGTAGTATAGATCGGGGCACCGGGGAGCTGTTTTTT.

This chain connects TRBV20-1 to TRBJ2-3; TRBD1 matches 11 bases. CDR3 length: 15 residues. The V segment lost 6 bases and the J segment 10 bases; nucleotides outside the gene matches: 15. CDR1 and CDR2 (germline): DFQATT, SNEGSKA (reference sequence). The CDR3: CSASPGDRGVFAQYF. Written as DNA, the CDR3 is TGCAGTGCCAGTCCGGGGGACAGGGGGGTTTTTGCGCAGTATTTT.

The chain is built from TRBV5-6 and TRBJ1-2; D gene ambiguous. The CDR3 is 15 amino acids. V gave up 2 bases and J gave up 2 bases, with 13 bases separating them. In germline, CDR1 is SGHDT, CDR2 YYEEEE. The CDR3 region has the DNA TGTGCCAGCAGCTTCGGAGGACGGTCGAACTATGGCTACACCTTC. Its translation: CASSFGGRSNYGYTF. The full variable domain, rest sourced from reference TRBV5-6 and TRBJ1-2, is DAGVTQSPTHLIKTRGQQVTLRCSPKSGHDTVSWYQQALGQGPQFIFQYYEEEERQRGNFPDRFSGHQFPNYSSELNVNALLLGDSALYLCASSFGGRSNYGYTFGSGTRLTVV.

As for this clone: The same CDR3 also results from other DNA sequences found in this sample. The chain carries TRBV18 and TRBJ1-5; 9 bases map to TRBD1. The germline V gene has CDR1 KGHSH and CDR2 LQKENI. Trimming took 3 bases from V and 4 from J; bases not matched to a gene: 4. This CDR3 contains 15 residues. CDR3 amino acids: CASSPRGQGNQPQHF. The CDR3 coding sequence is TGTGCCAGCTCACCTCGGGGACAGGGAAATCAGCCCCAGCATTTT.

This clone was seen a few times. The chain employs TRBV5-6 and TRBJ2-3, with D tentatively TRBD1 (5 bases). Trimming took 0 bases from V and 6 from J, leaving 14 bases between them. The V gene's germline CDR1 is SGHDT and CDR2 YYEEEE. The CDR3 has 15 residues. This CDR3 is CASSLDGQGPDTQYF. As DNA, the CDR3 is TGTGCCAGCAGCTTGGATGGGCAGGGTCCCGATACGCAGTATTTT.

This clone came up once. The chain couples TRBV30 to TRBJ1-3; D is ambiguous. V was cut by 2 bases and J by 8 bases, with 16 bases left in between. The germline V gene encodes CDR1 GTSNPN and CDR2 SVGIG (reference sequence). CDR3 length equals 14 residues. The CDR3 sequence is CAWSSGGSAYTIYF. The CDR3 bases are TGTGCCTGGAGTTCCGGCGGCTCTGCCTACACCATATATTTT.

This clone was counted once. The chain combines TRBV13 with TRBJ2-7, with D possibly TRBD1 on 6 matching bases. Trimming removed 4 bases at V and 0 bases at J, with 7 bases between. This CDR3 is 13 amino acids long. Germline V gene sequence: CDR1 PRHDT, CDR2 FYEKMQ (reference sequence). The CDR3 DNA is TGTGCCAGCAGCTACAGGGCCTCCTACGAGCAGTACTTC. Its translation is CASSYRASYEQYF.

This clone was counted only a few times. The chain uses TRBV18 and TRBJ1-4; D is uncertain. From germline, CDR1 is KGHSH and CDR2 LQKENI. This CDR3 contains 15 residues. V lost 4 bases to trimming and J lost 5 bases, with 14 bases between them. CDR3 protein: CASSLNRAPNEKLFF. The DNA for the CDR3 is TGTGCCAGCTCACTGAACCGCGCCCCGAATGAAAAACTGTTTTTT.

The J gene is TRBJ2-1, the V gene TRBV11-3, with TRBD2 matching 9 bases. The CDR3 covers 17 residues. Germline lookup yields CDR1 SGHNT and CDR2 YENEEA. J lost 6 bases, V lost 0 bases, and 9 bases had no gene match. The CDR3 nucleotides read TGTGCCAGCAGCTTAGATGGATACAGCGGGAGGCCCAATGAGCAGTTCTTC. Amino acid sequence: CASSLDGYSGRPNEQFF.

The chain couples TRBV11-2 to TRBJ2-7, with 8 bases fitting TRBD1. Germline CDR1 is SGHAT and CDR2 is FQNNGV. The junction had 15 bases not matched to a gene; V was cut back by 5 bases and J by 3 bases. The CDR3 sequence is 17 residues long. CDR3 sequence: CASSPPRQGKSSYEQYF. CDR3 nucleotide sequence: TGTGCCAGCAGCCCACCCCGACAGGGGAAGAGTAGCTACGAGCAGTACTTC. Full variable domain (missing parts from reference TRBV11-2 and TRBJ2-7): EAGVAQSPRYKIIEKRQSVAFWCNPISGHATLYWYQQILGQGPKLLIQFQNNGVVDDSQLPKDRFSAERLKGVDSTLKIQPAKLEDSAVYLCASSPPRQGKSSYEQYFGPGTRLTVT.

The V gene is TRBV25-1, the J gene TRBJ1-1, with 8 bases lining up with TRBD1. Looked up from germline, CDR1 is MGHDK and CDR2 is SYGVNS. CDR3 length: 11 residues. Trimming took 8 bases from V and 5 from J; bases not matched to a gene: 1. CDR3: CASYRGTEAFF. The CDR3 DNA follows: TGTGCCAGCTACAGGGGGACTGAAGCTTTCTTT. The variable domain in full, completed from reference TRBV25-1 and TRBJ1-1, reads EADIYQTPRYLVIGTGKKITLECSQTMGHDKMYWYQQDPGMELHLIHYSYGVNSTEKGDLSSESTVSRIRTEHFPLTLESARPSHTSQYLCASYRGTEAFFGQGTRLTVV.

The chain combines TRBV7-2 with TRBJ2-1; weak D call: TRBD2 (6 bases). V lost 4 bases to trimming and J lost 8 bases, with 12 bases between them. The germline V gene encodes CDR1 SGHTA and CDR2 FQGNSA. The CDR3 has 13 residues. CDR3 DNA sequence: TGTGCCAGCAGCTCCGGGAGATTAGATGAGCAGTTCTTC. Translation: CASSSGRLDEQFF.

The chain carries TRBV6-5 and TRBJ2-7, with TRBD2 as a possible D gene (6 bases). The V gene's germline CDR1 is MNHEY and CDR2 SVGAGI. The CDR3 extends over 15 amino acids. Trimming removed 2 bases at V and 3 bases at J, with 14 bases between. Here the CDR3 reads CASSYVAGRYYEQYF. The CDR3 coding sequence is TGTGCCAGCAGTTACGTCGCGGGGAGGTACTACGAGCAGTACTTC.

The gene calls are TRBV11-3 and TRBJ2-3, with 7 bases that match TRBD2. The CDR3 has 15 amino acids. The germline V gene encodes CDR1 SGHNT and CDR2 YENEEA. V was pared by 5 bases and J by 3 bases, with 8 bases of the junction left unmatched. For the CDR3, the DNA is TGTGCCAGCAGCCTCCGGGGGGACGGTACAGATACGCAGTATTTT. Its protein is CASSLRGDGTDTQYF.